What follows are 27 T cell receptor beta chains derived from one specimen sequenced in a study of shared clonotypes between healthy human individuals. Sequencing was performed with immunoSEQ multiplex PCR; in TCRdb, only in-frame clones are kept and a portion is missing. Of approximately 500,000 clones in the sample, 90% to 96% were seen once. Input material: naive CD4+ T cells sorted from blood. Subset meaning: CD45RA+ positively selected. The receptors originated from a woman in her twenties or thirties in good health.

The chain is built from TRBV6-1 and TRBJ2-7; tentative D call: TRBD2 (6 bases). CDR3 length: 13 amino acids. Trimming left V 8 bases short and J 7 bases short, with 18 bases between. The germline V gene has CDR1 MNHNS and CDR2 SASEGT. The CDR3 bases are TGTGCCAGCTCCGTTGGAGGGGCGTGGGAGCAGTACTTC. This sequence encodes CASSVGGAWEQYF.

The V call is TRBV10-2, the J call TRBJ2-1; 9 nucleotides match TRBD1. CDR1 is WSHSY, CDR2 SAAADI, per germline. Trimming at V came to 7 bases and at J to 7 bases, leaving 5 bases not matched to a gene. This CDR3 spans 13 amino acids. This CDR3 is CASIGTGWNEQFF. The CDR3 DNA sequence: TGCGCCAGCATAGGGACAGGGTGGAATGAGCAGTTCTTC.

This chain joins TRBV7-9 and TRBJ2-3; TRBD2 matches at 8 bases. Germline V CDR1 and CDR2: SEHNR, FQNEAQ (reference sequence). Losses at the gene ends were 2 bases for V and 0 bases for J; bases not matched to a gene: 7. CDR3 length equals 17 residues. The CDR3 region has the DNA TGTGCCAGCAGCTTATTGTCTAGCGGGTCTAGCACAGATACGCAGTATTTT. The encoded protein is CASSLLSSGSSTDTQYF.

CDR3 protein: CASSHAGDTIYF. The DNA of the CDR3 is TGTGCCAGCAGCCATGCCGGGGACACCATATATTTT. The chain couples TRBV11-3 to TRBJ1-3; D unclear. The ends were cut back, 5 bases at V and 8 bases at J, with 10 bases in the middle. This CDR3 contains 12 residues. Germline loops: CDR1 SGHNT, CDR2 YENEEA. Variable domain in full (rest from reference TRBV11-3 and TRBJ1-3): EAGVVQSPRYKIIEKKQPVAFWCNPISGHNTLYWYLQNLGQGPELLIRYENEEAVDDSQLPKDRFSAERLKGVDSTLKIQPAELGDSAVYLCASSHAGDTIYFGEGSWLTVV.

This CDR3 is CASSFPPATLGYTF. The CDR3 nucleotides are TGTGCCAGCAGCTTTCCTCCAGCTACCCTGGGCTACACCTTC. V usage is TRBV7-9 and J usage is TRBJ1-2; D remains ambiguous. With 3 bases removed from V and 8 bases from J, the gap between germline ends came to 16 bases. The CDR3 loop spans 14 amino acids. Germline V gene sequence: CDR1 SEHNR, CDR2 FQNEAQ (reference sequence).

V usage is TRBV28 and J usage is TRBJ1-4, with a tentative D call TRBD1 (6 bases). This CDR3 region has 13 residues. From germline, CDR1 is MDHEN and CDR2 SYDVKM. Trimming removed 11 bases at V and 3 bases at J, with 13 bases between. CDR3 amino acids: CAGRDTSNEKLFF. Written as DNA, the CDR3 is TGTGCCGGCCGGGACACTTCTAATGAAAAACTGTTTTTT.

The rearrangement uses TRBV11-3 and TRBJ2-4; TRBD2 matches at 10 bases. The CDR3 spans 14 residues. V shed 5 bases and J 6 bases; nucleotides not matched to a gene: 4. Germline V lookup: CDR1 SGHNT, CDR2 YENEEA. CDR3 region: CASSLAGVANIQYF. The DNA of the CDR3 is TGTGCCAGCAGCCTAGCGGGAGTGGCAAACATTCAGTACTTC.

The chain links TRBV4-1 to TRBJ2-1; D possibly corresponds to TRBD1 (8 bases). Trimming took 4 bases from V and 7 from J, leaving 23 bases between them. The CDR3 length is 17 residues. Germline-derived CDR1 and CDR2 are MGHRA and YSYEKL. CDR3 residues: CASSRRQGRELENEQFF. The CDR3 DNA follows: TGCGCCAGCAGCCGTCGACAGGGGCGGGAGTTGGAAAATGAGCAGTTCTTC.

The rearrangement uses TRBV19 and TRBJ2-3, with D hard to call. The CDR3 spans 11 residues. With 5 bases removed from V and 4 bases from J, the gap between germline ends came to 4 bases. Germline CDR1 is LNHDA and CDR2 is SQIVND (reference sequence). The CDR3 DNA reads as TGTGCCAGTAGTGTATCAGATACGCAGTATTTT. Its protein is CASSVSDTQYF.

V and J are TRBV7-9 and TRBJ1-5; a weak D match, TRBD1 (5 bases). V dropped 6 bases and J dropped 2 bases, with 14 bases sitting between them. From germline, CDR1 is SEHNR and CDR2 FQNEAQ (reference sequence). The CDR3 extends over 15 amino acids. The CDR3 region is CASSARWGGNQPQHF. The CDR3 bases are TGTGCCAGCAGTGCCCGGTGGGGCGGCAATCAGCCCCAGCATTTT.

The CDR3: CASRYRRTNYEQYF. The CDR3 bases are TGTGCCAGCAGGTACCGACGGACGAACTACGAGCAGTACTTC. V and J are TRBV28 and TRBJ2-7; D is unresolved. The CDR3 is 14 residues long. The germline V and J ends were trimmed by 6 bases and 3 bases, with 15 bases remaining between them. The germline CDR1 and CDR2 sequences are MDHEN and SYDVKM. Based on the CDR3 plus reference TRBV28 and TRBJ2-7, the full variable domain is DVKVTQSSRYLVKRTGEKVFLECVQDMDHENMFWYRQDPGLGLRLIYFSYDVKMKEKGDIPEGYSVSREKKERFSLILESASTNQTSMYLCASRYRRTNYEQYFGPGTRLTVT.

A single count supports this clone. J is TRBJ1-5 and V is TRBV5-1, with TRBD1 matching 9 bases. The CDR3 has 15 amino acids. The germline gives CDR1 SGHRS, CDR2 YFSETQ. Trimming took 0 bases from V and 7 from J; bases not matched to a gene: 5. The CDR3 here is CASSLEGQGRQPQHF. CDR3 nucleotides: TGCGCCAGCAGCTTGGAGGGACAGGGAAGACAGCCCCAGCATTTT.

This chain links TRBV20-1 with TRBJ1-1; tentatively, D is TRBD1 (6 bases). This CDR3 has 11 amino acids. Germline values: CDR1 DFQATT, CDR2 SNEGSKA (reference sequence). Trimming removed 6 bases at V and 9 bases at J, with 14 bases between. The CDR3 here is CSAQRQVQAFF. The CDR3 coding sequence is TGCAGTGCCCAACGACAGGTCCAAGCTTTCTTT.

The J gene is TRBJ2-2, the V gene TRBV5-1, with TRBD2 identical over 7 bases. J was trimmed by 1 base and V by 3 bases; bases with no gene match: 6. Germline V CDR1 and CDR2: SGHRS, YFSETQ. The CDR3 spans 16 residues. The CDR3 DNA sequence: TGCGCCAGCAGCTCCCACGCTAGCGGGAACACCGGGGAGCTGTTTTTT. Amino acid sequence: CASSSHASGNTGELFF.

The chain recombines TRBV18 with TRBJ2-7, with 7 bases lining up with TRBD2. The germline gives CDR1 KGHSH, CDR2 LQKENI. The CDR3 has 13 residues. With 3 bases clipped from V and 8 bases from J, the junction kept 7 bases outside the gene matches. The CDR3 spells CASSPGLEGQQYF. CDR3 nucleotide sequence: TGTGCCAGCTCACCCGGACTAGAAGGACAGCAGTACTTC.

CDR3 sequence: CASSLHREAQYF. The CDR3 DNA reads TGCGCCAGCAGCCTACACAGGGAGGCGCAGTACTTC. The rearrangement joins TRBV5-1 to TRBJ2-7; possibly TRBD1 or TRBD2 for D (6 bases each). Trimming took 4 bases from V and 9 from J, leaving 14 bases between them. CDR1 and CDR2 (germline): SGHRS, YFSETQ. This CDR3 is 12 amino acids long.

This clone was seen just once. The CDR3 spells CASSQGSPGLQLNGYTF. CDR3 DNA sequence: TGTGCCAGCAGCCAAGGGTCCCCAGGGCTCCAATTGAATGGCTACACCTTC. This rearrangement joins TRBV14 to TRBJ1-2, with a tentative D call TRBD1 (5 bases). The CDR3 is 17 residues long. V was trimmed by 1 base and J by 6 bases, leaving 21 bases between them. Germline V gives CDR1 SGHDN, CDR2 FVKESK.

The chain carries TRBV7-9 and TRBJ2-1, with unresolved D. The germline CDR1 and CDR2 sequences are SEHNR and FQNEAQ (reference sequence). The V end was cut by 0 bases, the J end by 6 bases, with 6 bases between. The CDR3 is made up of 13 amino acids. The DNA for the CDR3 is TGTGCCAGCAGCTTAGCATCGGCCAATGAGCAGTTCTTC. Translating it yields CASSLASANEQFF.

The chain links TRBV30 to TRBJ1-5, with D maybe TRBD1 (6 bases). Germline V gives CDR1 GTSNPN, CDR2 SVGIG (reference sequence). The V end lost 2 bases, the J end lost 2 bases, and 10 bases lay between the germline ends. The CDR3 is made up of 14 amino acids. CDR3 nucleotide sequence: TGTGCCTGGAGTACGGGACAACGCAATCAGCCCCAGCATTTT. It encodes CAWSTGQRNQPQHF.

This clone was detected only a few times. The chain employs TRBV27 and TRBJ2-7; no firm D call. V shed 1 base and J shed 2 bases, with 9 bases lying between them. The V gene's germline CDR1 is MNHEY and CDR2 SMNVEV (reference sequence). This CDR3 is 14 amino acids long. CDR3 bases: TGTGCCAGCAGTTTATTCGCCGGACCCTACGAGCAGTACTTC. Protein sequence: CASSLFAGPYEQYF.

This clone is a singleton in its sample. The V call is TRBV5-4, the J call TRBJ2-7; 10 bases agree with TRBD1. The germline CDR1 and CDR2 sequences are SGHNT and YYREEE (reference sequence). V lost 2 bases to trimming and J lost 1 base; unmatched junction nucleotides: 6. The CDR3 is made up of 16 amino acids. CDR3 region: CASSFATGGPSYEQYF. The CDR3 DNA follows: TGTGCCAGCAGCTTTGCGACAGGGGGCCCATCCTACGAGCAGTACTTC. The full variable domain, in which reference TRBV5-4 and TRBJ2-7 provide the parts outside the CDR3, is ETGVTQSPTHLIKTRGQQVTLRCSSQSGHNTVSWYQQALGQGPQFIFQYYREEENGRGNFPPRFSGLQFPNYSSELNVNALELDDSALYLCASSFATGGPSYEQYFGPGTRLTVT.

CDR3 sequence: CASTRGHSTTYEQYF. The CDR3 DNA reads TGTGCCAGTACGAGAGGACACTCGACTACCTACGAGCAGTACTTC. V gene TRBV6-1 combines with J gene TRBJ2-7; the D gene could be TRBD1 or TRBD2 (5 bases each). V lost 9 bases and J lost 2, with 20 bases in between. Germline CDR1 MNHNS, CDR2 SASEGT. The CDR3 contains 15 residues.

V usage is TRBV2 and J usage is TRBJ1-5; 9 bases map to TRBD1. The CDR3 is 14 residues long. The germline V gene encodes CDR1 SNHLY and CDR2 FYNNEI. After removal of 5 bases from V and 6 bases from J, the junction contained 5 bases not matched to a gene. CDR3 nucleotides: TGTGCCAGCAGTTTCTCGGACAGGGGTCAGCCCCAGCATTTT. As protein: CASSFSDRGQPQHF.

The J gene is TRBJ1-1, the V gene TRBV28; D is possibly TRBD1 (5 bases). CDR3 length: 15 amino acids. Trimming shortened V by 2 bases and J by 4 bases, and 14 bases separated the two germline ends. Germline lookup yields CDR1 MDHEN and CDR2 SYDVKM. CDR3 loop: CASSLALGEGTEAFF. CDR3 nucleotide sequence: TGTGCCAGCAGTTTAGCTCTAGGGGAAGGCACTGAAGCTTTCTTT.

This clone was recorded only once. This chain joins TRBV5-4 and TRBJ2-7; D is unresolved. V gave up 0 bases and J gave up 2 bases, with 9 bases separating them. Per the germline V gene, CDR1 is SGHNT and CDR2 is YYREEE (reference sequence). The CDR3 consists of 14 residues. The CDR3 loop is CASSLDRLTYEQYF. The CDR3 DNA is TGTGCCAGCAGCTTGGACCGCTTAACCTACGAGCAGTACTTC.

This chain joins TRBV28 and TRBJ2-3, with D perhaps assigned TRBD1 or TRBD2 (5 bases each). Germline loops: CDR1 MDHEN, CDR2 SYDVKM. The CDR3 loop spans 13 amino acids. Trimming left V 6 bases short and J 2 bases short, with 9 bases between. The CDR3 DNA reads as TGTGCCAGCAGGGGGGTACTCACAGATACGCAGTATTTT. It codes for CASRGVLTDTQYF.

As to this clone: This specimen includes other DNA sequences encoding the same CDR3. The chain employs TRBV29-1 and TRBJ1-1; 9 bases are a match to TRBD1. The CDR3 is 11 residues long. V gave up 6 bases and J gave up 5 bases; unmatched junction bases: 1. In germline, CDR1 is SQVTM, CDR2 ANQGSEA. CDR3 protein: CSVDRGTEAFF. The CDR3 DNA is TGCAGCGTAGACAGGGGGACTGAAGCTTTCTTT. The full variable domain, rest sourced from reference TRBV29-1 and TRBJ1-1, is SAVISQKPSRDICQRGTSLTIQCQVDSQVTMMFWYRQQPGQSLTLIATANQGSEATYESGFVIDKFPISRPNLTFSTLTVSNMSPEDSSIYLCSVDRGTEAFFGQGTRLTVV.